This passage covers 26 T cell receptor beta chains from one sample sequenced in a study of blood T cells in healthy people across ages. Through a sample-barcoded 5' primer and a J-beta primer mix, a second PCR was run for about 6 to 11 cycles. TCRdb processed the 5' RACE reads anew with MiXCR; each CDR3 protein has one entry. The sample includes some 710,000 distinct CDR3 sequences, around 50% seen only once; the top ten take over 15%. Material: blood. The receptors stem from a man aged 80 or over in good health.

This clonotype was recorded a few times. The CDR3 reads CASTGTTYGYTF. The CDR3, as DNA: TGTGCCAGCACAGGCACGACCTATGGCTACACCTTC. The chain has TRBV6-1 and TRBJ1-2; no definite D call. Looked up from germline, CDR1 is MNHNS and CDR2 is SASEGT. V lost 7 bases, J lost 4 bases, and 10 bases lay in between. CDR3 length equals 12 residues.

A few counts support this clonotype. The chain employs TRBV28 and TRBJ2-5; tentatively, D is TRBD2 (6 bases). The CDR3 has 14 amino acids. V was trimmed by 2 bases and J by 5 bases, leaving 12 bases between them. The germline gives CDR1 MDHEN, CDR2 SYDVKM. The CDR3 DNA is TGTGCCAGCAGTTTAGGGAGGAGGGGTGAGACCCAGTACTTC. Protein: CASSLGRRGETQYF.

This clonotype appeared once. With a much larger clone just one base away, this may be a read error. The chain carries TRBV20-1 and TRBJ2-7; TRBD2 aligns across 9 bases. Per the germline V gene, CDR1 is DFQATT and CDR2 is SNEGSKA (reference sequence). The CDR3 loop spans 13 amino acids. The CDR3 nucleotides are TGCAGTGCTGGACTAGCGAATTGGGACGAGCGGTACTTC. Residues: CSAGLANWDERYF.

This clonotype was counted a few times. The V call is TRBV7-9, the J call TRBJ1-4; TRBD1 agrees at 10 bases. CDR3 length equals 15 residues. V shed 4 bases, J shed 6 bases, and the junction held 5 bases outside the gene matches. Looked up from germline, CDR1 is SEHNR and CDR2 is FQNEAQ (reference sequence). The CDR3 protein is CASSSAGQGYEKLFF. The CDR3 region has the DNA TGTGCCAGCAGCTCAGCGGGACAGGGGTATGAAAAACTGTTTTTT. The full variable domain, its missing parts supplied by reference TRBV7-9 and TRBJ1-4, is DTGVSQNPRHKITKRGQNVTFRCDPISEHNRLYWYRQTLGQGPEFLTYFQNEAQLEKSRLLSDRFSAERPKGSFSTLEIQRTEQGDSAMYLCASSSAGQGYEKLFFGSGTQLSVL.

This chain joins TRBV4-3 and TRBJ1-2; tentative D call: TRBD1 (6 bases). V was pared by 0 bases and J by 3 bases, with 11 bases between. CDR3 length equals 15 residues. Germline V gene data show CDR1 as LGHNA and CDR2 as YSLEER. Here the CDR3 DNA reads TGCGCCAGCAGCCAAGATAACAGGGCGGACTATGGCTACACCTTC. Protein product: CASSQDNRADYGYTF.

This clonotype came up a few times. The CDR3 nucleotides read TGTGCCAGCAGCTCCGACCTTCTAGCCAAAAACATTCAGTACTTC. The encoded protein is CASSSDLLAKNIQYF. The rearrangement links TRBV7-2 to TRBJ2-4, with D hard to call. Germline V gene sequence: CDR1 SGHTA, CDR2 FQGNSA. The CDR3 runs 15 residues. Trimming shortened V by 4 bases and J by 0 bases, and 10 bases separated the two germline ends.

The chain has TRBV27 and TRBJ2-7; 8 positions match TRBD1. The J segment lost 3 bases and the V segment lost 2 bases, leaving 6 bases of the junction unmatched. This CDR3 spans 15 amino acids. The V gene's germline CDR1 is MNHEY and CDR2 SMNVEV (reference sequence). The CDR3 here is CASSLQAGGFYEQYF. In nucleotides, the CDR3 is TGTGCCAGCAGTTTACAGGCAGGGGGCTTCTACGAGCAGTACTTC.

The chain combines TRBV6-2 or TRBV6-3 with TRBJ2-2, with 12 bases fitting TRBD2. After removal of 6 bases from V and 2 bases from J, the junction contained 7 bases not matched to a gene. Germline values: CDR1 MNHEY, CDR2 SVGEGT. CDR3 length: 17 amino acids. The CDR3 reads CASSPLGLAGNTGELFF. As DNA, the CDR3 is TGTGCCAGCAGCCCACTCGGACTAGCGGGAAACACCGGGGAGCTGTTTTTT.

V and J are TRBV9 and TRBJ1-6; D is uncertain. CDR1 and CDR2 from the germline V gene are SGDLS and YYNGEE. Trimming cost V 1 base and J 5 bases, with 10 bases left between them. The CDR3 totals 15 residues. In DNA form, the CDR3 reads TGTGCCAGCAGCGTACGTGCCGACGATAATTCACCCCTCCACTTT. It translates to CASSVRADDNSPLHF.

This clonotype was observed a few times. V is TRBV15 and J is TRBJ2-1; 7 nucleotides align to TRBD1. Germline values: CDR1 LNHNV, CDR2 YYDKDF (reference sequence). The ends lost 2 bases at V and 4 bases at J; junction bases unmatched: 8. The CDR3 consists of 16 residues. As DNA, the CDR3 is TGTGCCACCAGCAGACCCCTGGCAGGGGGTTACAATGAGCAGTTCTTC. It specifies CATSRPLAGGYNEQFF.

This clonotype was recorded a few times. The chain employs TRBV18 and TRBJ2-4; 8 nucleotides align to TRBD1. The assigned J gene may be wrong: the sequence end matches TRBJ2-7 better. This CDR3 has 16 residues. Germline V gives CDR1 KGHSH, CDR2 LQKENI. The CDR3 nucleotides read TGTGCCAGCTCGCGCGAGAGGGTGGGACAGGAAGGCGAGCAGTACTTC. Its translation: CASSRERVGQEGEQYF.

The chain uses TRBV7-2 and TRBJ2-4, with D perhaps matching TRBD2 (5 bases). The V and J ends lost 4 bases and 8 bases respectively, with 15 bases between them. CDR3 length: 14 residues. Germline V lookup: CDR1 SGHTA, CDR2 FQGNSA. The CDR3 protein is CASSSTPGVDIQYF. DNA for the CDR3: TGTGCCAGCAGCTCGACTCCCGGGGTGGACATTCAGTACTTC.

V and J are TRBV14 and TRBJ2-5; no clear D. V was clipped by 1 base and J by 1 base, with 7 bases between them. The CDR3 extends over 14 amino acids. From germline, CDR1 is SGHDN and CDR2 FVKESK. Here the CDR3 DNA reads TGTGCCAGCAGCCAAGTAGGGTTCCAAGAGACCCAGTACTTC. It specifies CASSQVGFQETQYF.

This clonotype was counted between two and nine times. The chain is built from TRBV7-2 and TRBJ1-2, with TRBD1 as a possible D gene (6 bases). The V and J ends lost 1 base and 8 bases respectively, with 14 bases between them. The germline V gene encodes CDR1 SGHTA and CDR2 FQGNSA. The CDR3 runs 14 residues. The DNA of the CDR3 is TGTGCCAGCAGCTTAGGCGGGGGCGCTGGGGGCTACACCTTC. Protein product: CASSLGGGAGGYTF.

This clonotype was detected only a few times. The chain is built from TRBV12-3 or TRBV12-4 and TRBJ2-4; 7 nucleotides line up with TRBD1. The J call is in doubt because the DNA end fits TRBJ2-7 better. The CDR3 is 13 residues long. CDR3 loop: CASSTGDRYEQYF. The CDR3 DNA sequence: TGTGCCAGCAGTACCGGGGACAGATACGAGCAGTACTTC.

This clonotype was counted only a few times. The CDR3 is CSAGESGALSYEQYF. Here the CDR3 DNA reads TGCAGTGCTGGTGAATCCGGCGCCCTATCCTACGAGCAGTACTTC. This chain joins TRBV20-1 and TRBJ2-7, with no clear D. Germline V lookup: CDR1 DFQATT, CDR2 SNEGSKA (reference sequence). The V end was cut by 5 bases, the J end by 1 base, with 18 bases between. This CDR3 is built from 15 residues.

This chain joins TRBV2 and TRBJ2-4, with 9 nucleotides matching TRBD1. Per germline, CDR1 SNHLY and CDR2 FYNNEI. With V trimmed by 5 bases and J by 11 bases, 10 bases remained unmatched. CDR3 length: 14 residues. The CDR3 region is CASSSGTGRVVQYF. For the CDR3, the DNA is TGTGCCAGCAGTTCAGGGACAGGGCGGGTGGTTCAGTACTTC. The full variable domain, with the rest looked up from reference TRBV2 and TRBJ2-4, is EPEVTQTPSHQVTQMGQEVILRCVPISNHLYFYWYRQILGQKVEFLVSFYNNEISEKSEIFDDQFSVERPDGSNFTLKIRSTKLEDSAMYFCASSSGTGRVVQYFGAGTRLSVL.

This clonotype was seen ten or more times. This chain uses TRBV28 with TRBJ1-2, with a tentative D call TRBD1 (5 bases). The CDR3 runs 13 residues. Germline CDR1 and CDR2: MDHEN and SYDVKM. V shed 6 bases and J shed 4 bases, with 12 bases lying between them. CDR3 nucleotide sequence: TGTGCCAGCAGCGAAGGGACGGTCTATGGCTACACCTTC. Translating gives CASSEGTVYGYTF.

This rearrangement joins TRBV7-2 to TRBJ1-5; D gene unclear. Germline loops: CDR1 SGHTA, CDR2 FQGNSA. V lost 1 base and J 9 bases, leaving 10 bases between the germline ends. The CDR3 runs to 13 residues. CDR3 nucleotides: TGTGCCAGCAGCTTAGGGACGGGATGGCCCCAGCATTTT. It encodes CASSLGTGWPQHF.

The V gene is TRBV29-1, the J gene TRBJ1-5; D possibly corresponds to TRBD1 (5 bases). V was cut by 4 bases and J by 2 bases, with 12 bases left in between. CDR3 length: 14 residues. Germline CDR1 SQVTM, CDR2 ANQGSEA. The CDR3 coding sequence is TGCAGCGTTGGGACGGGGGGAGGCAATCAGCCCCAGCATTTT. This encodes CSVGTGGGNQPQHF.

This chain joins TRBV5-1 and TRBJ2-5, with a possible D match to TRBD2 (7 bases). The germline V gene encodes CDR1 SGHRS and CDR2 YFSETQ. Trimming removed 4 bases at V and 5 bases at J, with 15 bases between. This CDR3 region has 14 residues. The chain's CDR3 is CASSPGGGTETQYF. CDR3 DNA: TGCGCCAGCAGCCCGGGCGGGGGCACGGAGACCCAGTACTTC.

This clonotype was detected only a few times. V and J are TRBV12-3 or TRBV12-4 and TRBJ2-7; D is tentatively TRBD1 or TRBD2 (7 bases each). The CDR3 is 15 residues long. Trimming left V 7 bases short and J 2 bases short, with 18 bases between. Here the CDR3 reads CASTFQGGGTYEQYF. The CDR3 DNA reads TGTGCCAGCACCTTCCAGGGGGGAGGGACCTACGAGCAGTACTTC.

The rearrangement links TRBV12-3 or TRBV12-4 to TRBJ2-7; no clear D gene. The CDR3 runs 14 residues. Trimming left V 6 bases short and J 4 bases short, with 16 bases between. CDR3 coding DNA: TGTGCCAGCAGGACCGGGTCTGGACCGTACGAGCAGTACTTC. It encodes CASRTGSGPYEQYF.

The chain joins TRBV6-6 to TRBJ2-7, with D possibly being TRBD2 (5 bases). Trimming took off 5 bases at V and 6 bases at J, with 14 bases between the two ends. CDR3 length equals 13 residues. Germline CDR1 and CDR2: MNHNY and SVGAGI (reference sequence). The CDR3 DNA reads TGTGCCAGCAGTGTACTCGGGGATCCCGAGCAGTACTTC. As protein: CASSVLGDPEQYF.

The chain is built from TRBV20-1 and TRBJ1-5; possibly TRBD1 for D (6 bases). The CDR3 is made up of 14 amino acids. V gave up 3 bases and J gave up 4 bases, with 13 bases separating them. Germline CDR1 DFQATT, CDR2 SNEGSKA (reference sequence). The CDR3 DNA reads as TGCAGTGCTAGGTATGGGGGGCGGAATCAGCCCCAGCATTTT. It yields the protein CSARYGGRNQPQHF.

Remarks on this clonotype: A clone one base away is much larger, so this may be a read error. The chain employs TRBV5-5 and TRBJ2-7; no clear D gene. The J call may be faulty, since TRBJ2-5 better matches the DNA end. Germline CDR1 reads SGHKS; CDR2 reads YYEKEE (reference sequence). CDR3 size: 14 residues. The CDR3 DNA follows: TGTGCCGGCAGCTTGGCCGTGACGGAAGAGACCCAGTACTTC. Its protein is CAGSLAVTEETQYF.